This T cell receptor (beta chain) is from a study of cytomegalovirus exposure and HLA in healthy donors. CDR3 length: 17 amino acids. The trim removed 4 bases at V and 0 bases at J, leaving 9 bases unmatched. Germline values: CDR1 SGHVS, CDR2 FNYEAQ. Notes on the study in general: A later analysis by the authors found several of the most significant clusters apparently linked to common viral pathogens. Reports indicate that TCR beta sequences accurately predicted the HLA-A and HLA-B alleles of most subjects. According to an earlier analysis, most TCR beta V segments yielded productive rearrangements about 87% or about 30% of the time.

This clone appeared a single time. Antigen specificity is unknown. The PCR used 60 Vbeta and 13 Jbeta primers. Sequencing was performed with immunoSEQ multiplex PCR; in TCRdb, only in-frame clones are kept and a portion is missing. This table has 110,000 to 150,000 clones, 80% appearing once. The clonotype originates from a female donor in good health and CMV-seronegative. The gene calls are TRBV7-6 and TRBJ1-1; TRBD1 matches 9 bases. Sequenced input: PBMCs. For the CDR3, the DNA is TGTGCCAGCAGCTCCCGGGACAGGGCCTCAATGAACACTGAAGCTTTCTTT. Residues: CASSSRDRASMNTEAFF. The full variable domain, its missing parts supplied by reference TRBV7-6 and TRBJ1-1, is GAGVSQSPRYKVTKRGQDVALRCDPISGHVSLYWYRQALGQGPEFLTYFNYEAQQDKSGLPNDRFSAERPEGSISTLTIQRTEQRDSAMYRCASSSRDRASMNTEAFFGQGTRLTVV.